This T cell receptor (beta chain) was captured by sequencing in a study of OX40 agonist ivuxolimab in advanced cancers. In the study overall: Ivuxolimab was administered intravenously to patients at 0.01 to 10 mg/kg every 2 weeks. Three individuals attained partial responses, comprising one hepatocellular carcinoma case and two cutaneous melanoma cases. Study-level findings and limits: CD4+ and CD8+ blood T cells expanded clonally by week 6 at 0.1 to 3.0 mg/kg.

Method: immunoSEQ multiplex PCR; TCRdb's copy keeps in-frame clones and lacks some. The table records some 15,000 clones, roughly three quarters of them present only once. This clone has a handful of counts. Its target is not known. Per germline, CDR1 LNHDA and CDR2 SQIVND (reference sequence). The CDR3 is 14 amino acids. Trimming removed 3 bases at V and 6 bases at J, with 12 bases between. The TCR was taken from an adult with an advanced solid tumor such as melanoma, head and neck, liver or kidney cancer. The sequenced sample was CD4+ or CD8+ T cells sorted from blood, obtained in a trial of the OX40 agonist ivuxolimab. The chain recombines TRBV19 with TRBJ1-5; D ambiguous. CDR3 protein: CASSMGGPIQPQHF. CDR3 DNA: TGTGCCAGTAGTATGGGCGGCCCGATTCAGCCCCAGCATTTT.